This T cell receptor (beta chain) was captured by sequencing in a study of tumor-infiltrating lymphocytes in localized non-small cell lung cancer. Turning to the study itself: Each patient gave resected tumor and non-adjacent uninvolved lung tissue.

Worth noting for this clone: Its antigen is unidentified.

The germline V gene encodes CDR1 KGHSH and CDR2 LQKENI. The V end lost 6 bases, the J end lost 2 bases, and 13 bases lay between the germline ends. There are 14 residues in the CDR3. Study results and caveats: TCRbeta sequencing showed higher T cell infiltration in tumors than uninvolved lung. Technical variation could not be separated from intratumor heterogeneity here. Immunotypes IM1 and IM2 had similar TCR-derived T-cell fractions.

The protocol was immunoSEQ multiplex PCR, while the TCRdb copy is restricted to in-frame clones and leaves out a portion. The sample yields 11,000 or so clones, approximately 86% seen once. This chain connects TRBV18 to TRBJ1-1; TRBD1 is a possible D gene (5 bases). The source of this sequence is a human donor with non-small cell lung cancer. The sample was uninvolved lung tissue not adjacent to the tumor. The DNA for the CDR3 is TGTGCCAGCTCGCCCCAGGGAGACAACACTGAAGCTTTCTTT. This sequence encodes CASSPQGDNTEAFF.